The clone carrying this TCR beta chain was seen ten or more times. This record belongs to a study of molecular identifiers for immune sequencing clone quantification. A single record per CDR3 protein comes from TCRdb applying MiXCR to the PCR reads. This sample has over 550,000 distinct CDR3 sequences, with 25% found just once. The CDR3 consists of 13 residues. Germline V gives CDR1 SSHAT, CDR2 FNYEAQ (reference sequence). Naive CD8 libraries used about 20,000 to 1,100,000 sorted cells and 10%, 30% or 50% RNA. Sequencing was performed on naive CD8+ T cells from blood, with Jurkat cell RNA spiked in. Subset: FACS-sorted CD8+CD4-CCR7+CD45RA+ naive T cells. The clonotype comes from a human donor in good health. Some libraries in this study had Jurkat cell RNA spiked in. V and J are TRBV7-7 and TRBJ2-3; no reliable D call. The CDR3 DNA sequence: TGTGCTACCGGTCCCTTAGGGTCAGATACGCAGTATTTT. This encodes CATGPLGSDTQYF.